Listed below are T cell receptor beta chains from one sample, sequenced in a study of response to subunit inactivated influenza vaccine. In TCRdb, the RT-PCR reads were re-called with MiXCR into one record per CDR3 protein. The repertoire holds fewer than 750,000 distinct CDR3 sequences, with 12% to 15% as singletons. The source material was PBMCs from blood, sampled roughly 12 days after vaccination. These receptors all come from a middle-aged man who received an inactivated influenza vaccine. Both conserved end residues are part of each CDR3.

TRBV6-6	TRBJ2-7	CASSNGLYEQYF
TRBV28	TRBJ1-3	CASSLPGGGNTIYF
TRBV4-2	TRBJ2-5	CASSQDDRETQYF
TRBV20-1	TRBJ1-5	CSAQRSGDQPQHF
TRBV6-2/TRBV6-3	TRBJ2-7	CASRPTGPPSYEQYF
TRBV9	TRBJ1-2	CASSPTSDRRYGYTF
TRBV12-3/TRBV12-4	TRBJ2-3	CASRGSGGPSTDTQYF
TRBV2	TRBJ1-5	CASSASGFSNQPQHF
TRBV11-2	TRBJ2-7	CASSFQEYEQYF
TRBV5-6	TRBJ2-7	CASSGGGGYEQYF
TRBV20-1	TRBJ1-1	CSAVPTNTEAFF
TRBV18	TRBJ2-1	CASSSIPDGYNEQFF
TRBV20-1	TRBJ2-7	CSARETGYYEQYF
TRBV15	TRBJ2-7	CATSRDLGDEQYF
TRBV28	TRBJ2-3	CASATSGTDTQYF